The clone carrying this TCR beta chain was picked up one time. This sample is drawn from a study of blood T cell repertoires in COVID-19. The wider study: Italy, Spain and the United States were the sources of the convalescent and acute COVID-19 samples. PBMCs, B-cell-depleted T cells, or T cells provided the cDNA or gDNA that made up the material.

Original methodology: Reference gene primer amplification gave nucleated cell count estimates. Libraries were prepared by immunoSEQ multiplex PCR; TCRdb keeps only in-frame clonotypes and omits some of them. V, J and clone size are those of that table, while D and trimming were read from the DNA. The top ten hold 9.4% of the sample, which has about 280,000 clones, 83% seen once. The receptor comes from a woman aged 45-59 years who had recovered from COVID-19. Sequencing input: peripheral blood.

The CDR3 reads CASSLAPRAQETQYF. DNA of the CDR3: TGTGCCAGCAGCTTAGCGCCCAGGGCCCAAGAGACCCAGTACTTC. This chain joins TRBV7-8 and TRBJ2-5, with D perhaps matching TRBD1 (5 bases). Germline CDR1 SGHVS, CDR2 FQNEAQ. The CDR3 consists of 15 residues. V was pared by 0 bases and J by 1 base, with 9 bases between. Complete variable domain (other parts from reference TRBV7-8 and TRBJ2-5): GAGVSQSPRYKVAKRGQDVALRCDPISGHVSLFWYQQALGQGPEFLTYFQNEAQLDKSGLPSDRFFAERPEGSVSTLKIQRTQQEDSAVYLCASSLAPRAQETQYFGPGTRLLVL.